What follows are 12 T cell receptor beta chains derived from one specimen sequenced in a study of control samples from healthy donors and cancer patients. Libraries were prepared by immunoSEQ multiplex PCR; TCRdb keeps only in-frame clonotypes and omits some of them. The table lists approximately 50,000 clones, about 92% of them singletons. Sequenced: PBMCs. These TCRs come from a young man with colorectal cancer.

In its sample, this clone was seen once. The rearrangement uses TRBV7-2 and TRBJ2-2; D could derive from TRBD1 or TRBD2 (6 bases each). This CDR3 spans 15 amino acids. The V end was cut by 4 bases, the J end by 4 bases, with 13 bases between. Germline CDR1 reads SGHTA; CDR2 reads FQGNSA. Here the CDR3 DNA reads TGTGCCAGCAGCTCCCGGGGGCGCGTCACCGGGGAGCTGTTTTTT. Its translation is CASSSRGRVTGELFF.

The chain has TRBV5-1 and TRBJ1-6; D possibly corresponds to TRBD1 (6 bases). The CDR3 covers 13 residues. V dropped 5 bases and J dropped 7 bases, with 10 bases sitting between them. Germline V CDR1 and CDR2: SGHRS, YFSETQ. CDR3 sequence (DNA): TGCGCCAGCAGACCAGGGACAAATTCACCCCTCCACTTT. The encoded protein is CASRPGTNSPLHF.

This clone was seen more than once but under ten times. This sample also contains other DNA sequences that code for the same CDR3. The CDR3 is CASRDSYNSPLHF. CDR3 nucleotide sequence: TGCGCCAGCAGGGACAGCTATAATTCACCCCTCCACTTT. V and J are TRBV5-1 and TRBJ1-6; the D gene is possibly TRBD1 (6 bases). Germline CDR1 is SGHRS and CDR2 is YFSETQ. The CDR3 has 13 amino acids. V was trimmed by 5 bases and J by 3 bases, leaving 6 bases between them.

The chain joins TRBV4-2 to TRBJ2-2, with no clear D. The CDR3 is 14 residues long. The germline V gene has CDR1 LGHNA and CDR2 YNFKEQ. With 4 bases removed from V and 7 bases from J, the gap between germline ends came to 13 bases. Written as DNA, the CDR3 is TGTGCCAGCAGCCTCGAGACTGCGAACGGGGAGCTGTTTTTT. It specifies CASSLETANGELFF.

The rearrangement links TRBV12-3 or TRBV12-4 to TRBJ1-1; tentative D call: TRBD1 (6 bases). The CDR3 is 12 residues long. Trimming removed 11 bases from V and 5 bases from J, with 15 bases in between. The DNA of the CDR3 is TGTGCCGACGGGGGGCTTGGGACTGAAGCTTTCTTT. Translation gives CADGGLGTEAFF.

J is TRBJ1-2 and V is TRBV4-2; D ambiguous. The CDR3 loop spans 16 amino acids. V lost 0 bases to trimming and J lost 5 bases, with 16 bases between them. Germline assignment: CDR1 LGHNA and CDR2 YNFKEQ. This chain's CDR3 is CASSQDPLGGNYGYTF. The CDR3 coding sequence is TGTGCCAGCAGCCAAGATCCATTAGGAGGGAATTATGGCTACACCTTC.

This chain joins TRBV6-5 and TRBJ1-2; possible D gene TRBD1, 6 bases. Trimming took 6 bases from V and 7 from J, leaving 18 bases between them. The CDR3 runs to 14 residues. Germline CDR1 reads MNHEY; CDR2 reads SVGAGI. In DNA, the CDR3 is TGTGCCAGCAGATCTACAGGGTCGGAAGGTGGCTACACCTTC. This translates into CASRSTGSEGGYTF.

This CDR3 reads CASSLGREGYGYTF. DNA of the CDR3: TGTGCCAGCAGCTTGGGCAGGGAGGGCTATGGCTACACCTTC. This chain uses TRBV5-4 with TRBJ1-2; tentatively, D is TRBD1 (5 bases). V shed 0 bases and J shed 4 bases, with 10 bases lying between them. CDR3 length: 14 amino acids. Germline-derived CDR1 and CDR2 are SGHNT and YYREEE (reference sequence).

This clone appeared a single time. The CDR3 DNA is TGTGCCAGCAGCGTCGCCCGAGGTGGGGCCAACGTCCTGACTTTC. Translating gives CASSVARGGANVLTF. The chain is built from TRBV9 and TRBJ2-6; no reliable D call. V was trimmed by 2 bases and J by 3 bases, leaving 9 bases between them. Germline loops: CDR1 SGDLS, CDR2 YYNGEE. The CDR3 spans 15 residues.

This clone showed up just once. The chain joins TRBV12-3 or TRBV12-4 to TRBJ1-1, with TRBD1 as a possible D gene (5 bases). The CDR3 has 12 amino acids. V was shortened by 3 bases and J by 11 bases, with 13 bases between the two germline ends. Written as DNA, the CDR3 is TGTGCCAGCAGTTTTGAGGTGAGGGGTGCTTTCTTT. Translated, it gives CASSFEVRGAFF.

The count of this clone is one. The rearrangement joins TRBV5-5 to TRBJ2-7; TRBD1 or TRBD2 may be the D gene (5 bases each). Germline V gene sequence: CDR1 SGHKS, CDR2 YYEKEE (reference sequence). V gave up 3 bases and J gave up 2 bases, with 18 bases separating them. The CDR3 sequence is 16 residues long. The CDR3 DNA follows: TGTGCCAGCAGCTCTACCACGGGACGGCGTACCTACGAGCAGTACTTC. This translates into CASSSTTGRRTYEQYF.

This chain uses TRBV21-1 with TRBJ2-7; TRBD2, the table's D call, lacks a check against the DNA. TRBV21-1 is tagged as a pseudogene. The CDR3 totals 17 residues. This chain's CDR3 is CASSRSPPMSLAYEQYV. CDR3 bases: TGTGCCAGCAGTAGATCACCACCAATGAGTCTTGCCTACGAGCAGTACGTC.